This TCR beta chain derives from a study of identifying expanded T cells in peripheral blood. V was clipped by 0 bases and J by 3 bases; unmatched bases: 3. The germline V gene encodes CDR1 SGHAT and CDR2 FQNNGV. The CDR3 totals 15 residues. Notes on the study in general: Across healthy donors, higher total template counts meant significantly greater roughly 2-week count variance. Technical replicates showed roughly 1.2 changed clones; two weeks around 15; four weeks 19.

Data came from immunoSEQ multiplex PCR; TCRdb stores just in-frame clones and leaves some out. The table records 100,000 or so clones, approximately 90% of them present only once. No infections or other immune events were documented during collection. Of note for this clone: Antigen specificity is unknown.

The clonotype comes from a person aged 18-70 years in good health. V usage is TRBV11-2 and J usage is TRBJ2-7; 9 nucleotides line up with TRBD1. The sample taken for sequencing was blood. CDR3 nucleotide sequence: TGTGCCAGCAGCTTAGATGGACAGGGGCTCTACGAGCAGTACTTC. Encoded protein: CASSLDGQGLYEQYF.